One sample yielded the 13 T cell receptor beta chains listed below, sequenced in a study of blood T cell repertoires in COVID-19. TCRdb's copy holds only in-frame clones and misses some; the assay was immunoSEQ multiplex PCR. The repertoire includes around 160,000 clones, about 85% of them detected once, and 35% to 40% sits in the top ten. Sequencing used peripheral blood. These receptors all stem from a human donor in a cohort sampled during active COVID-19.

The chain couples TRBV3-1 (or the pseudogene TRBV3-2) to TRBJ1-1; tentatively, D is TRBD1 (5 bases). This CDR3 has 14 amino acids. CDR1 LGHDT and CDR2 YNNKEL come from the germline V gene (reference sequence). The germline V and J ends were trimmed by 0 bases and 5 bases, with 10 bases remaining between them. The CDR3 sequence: CASSQDAGMTEAFF. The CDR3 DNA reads TGTGCCAGCAGCCAAGACGCAGGGATGACTGAAGCTTTCTTT.

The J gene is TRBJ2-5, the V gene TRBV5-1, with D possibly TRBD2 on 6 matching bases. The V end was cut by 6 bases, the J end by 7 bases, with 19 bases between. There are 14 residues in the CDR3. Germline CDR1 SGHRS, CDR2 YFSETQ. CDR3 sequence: CASNFVEGSGTQYF. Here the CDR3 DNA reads TGCGCCAGCAACTTCGTGGAGGGAAGTGGGACCCAGTACTTC.

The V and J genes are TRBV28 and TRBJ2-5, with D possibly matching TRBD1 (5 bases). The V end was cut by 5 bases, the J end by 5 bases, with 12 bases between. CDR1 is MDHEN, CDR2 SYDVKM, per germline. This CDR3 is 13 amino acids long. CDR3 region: CASSLDTKETQYF. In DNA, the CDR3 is TGTGCCAGCAGTCTGGACACAAAGGAGACCCAGTACTTC.

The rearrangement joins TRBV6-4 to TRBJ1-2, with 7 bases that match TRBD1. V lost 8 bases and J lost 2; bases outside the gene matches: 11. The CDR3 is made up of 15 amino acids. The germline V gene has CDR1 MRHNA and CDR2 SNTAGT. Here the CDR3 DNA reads TGTGCCAGCCGGGACAGTGATAGGGCGAACTATGGCTACACCTTC. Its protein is CASRDSDRANYGYTF.

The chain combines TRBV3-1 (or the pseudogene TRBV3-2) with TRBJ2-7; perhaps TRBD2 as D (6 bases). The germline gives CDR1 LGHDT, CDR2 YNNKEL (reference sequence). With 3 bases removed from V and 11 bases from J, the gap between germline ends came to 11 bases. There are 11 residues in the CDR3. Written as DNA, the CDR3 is TGTGCCAGCAGCCACGGCGGGACCGAGTACTTC. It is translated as CASSHGGTEYF.

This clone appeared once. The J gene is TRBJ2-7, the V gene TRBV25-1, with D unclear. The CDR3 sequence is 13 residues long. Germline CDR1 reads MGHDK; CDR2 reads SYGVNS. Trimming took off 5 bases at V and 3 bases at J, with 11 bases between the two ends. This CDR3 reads CASSPHSFYEQYF. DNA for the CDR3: TGTGCCAGCAGTCCCCACAGTTTCTACGAGCAGTACTTC.

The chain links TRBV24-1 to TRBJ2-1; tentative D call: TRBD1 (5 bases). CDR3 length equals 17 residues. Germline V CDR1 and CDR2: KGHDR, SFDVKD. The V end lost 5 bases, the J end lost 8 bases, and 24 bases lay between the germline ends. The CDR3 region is CATSGADVPAVQDEQFF. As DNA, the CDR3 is TGTGCCACCAGTGGGGCCGATGTCCCCGCCGTACAGGATGAGCAGTTCTTC.

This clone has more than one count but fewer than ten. CDR3 in amino acids: CASSFRDRGNTGELFF. CDR3 DNA sequence: TGTGCCAGCAGCTTCCGGGACAGGGGGAACACCGGGGAGCTGTTTTTT. The rearrangement uses TRBV13 and TRBJ2-2, with 10 bases that match TRBD1. The V gene end was trimmed by 3 bases and the J gene end by 1 base; junction bases not matched to a gene: 2. Germline V gene data show CDR1 as PRHDT and CDR2 as FYEKMQ (reference sequence). The CDR3 has 16 residues. The full variable domain, completed using reference TRBV13 and TRBJ2-2, is AAGVIQSPRHLIKEKRETATLKCYPIPRHDTVYWYQQGPGQDPQFLISFYEKMQSDKGSIPDRFSAQQFSDYHSELNMSSLELGDSALYFCASSFRDRGNTGELFFGEGSRLTVL.

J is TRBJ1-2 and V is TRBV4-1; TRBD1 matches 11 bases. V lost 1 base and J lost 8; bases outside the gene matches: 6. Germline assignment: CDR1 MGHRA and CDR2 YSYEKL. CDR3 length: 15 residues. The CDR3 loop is CASSQGGQGEGGYTF. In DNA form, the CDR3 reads TGCGCCAGCAGCCAAGGGGGACAGGGGGAGGGCGGCTACACCTTC.

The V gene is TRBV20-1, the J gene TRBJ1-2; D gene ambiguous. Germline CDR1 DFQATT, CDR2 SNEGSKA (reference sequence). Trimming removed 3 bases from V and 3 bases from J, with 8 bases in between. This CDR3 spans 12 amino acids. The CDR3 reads CSASLLDYGYTF. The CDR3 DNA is TGCAGTGCTAGTTTGTTAGACTATGGCTACACCTTC.

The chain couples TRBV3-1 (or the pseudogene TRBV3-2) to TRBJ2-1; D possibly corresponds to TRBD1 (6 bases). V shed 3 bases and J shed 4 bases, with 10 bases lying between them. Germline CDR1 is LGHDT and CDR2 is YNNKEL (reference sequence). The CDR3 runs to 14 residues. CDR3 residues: CASSHRDTYNEQFF. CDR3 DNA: TGTGCCAGCAGCCACCGGGACACTTACAATGAGCAGTTCTTC.

The CDR3 sequence is CASSLSGAPVTEAFF. In DNA, the CDR3 is TGTGCCAGCAGCTTGTCAGGGGCGCCGGTCACTGAAGCTTTCTTT. The chain recombines TRBV5-4 with TRBJ1-1; D is perhaps TRBD1 (6 bases). The CDR3 extends over 15 amino acids. V lost 1 base and J 4 bases, leaving 14 bases between the germline ends. CDR1 is SGHNT and CDR2 is YYREEE in the germline V gene (reference sequence). The whole variable domain, filled in from reference TRBV5-4 and TRBJ1-1, reads ETGVTQSPTHLIKTRGQQVTLRCSSQSGHNTVSWYQQALGQGPQFIFQYYREEENGRGNFPPRFSGLQFPNYSSELNVNALELDDSALYLCASSLSGAPVTEAFFGQGTRLTVV.

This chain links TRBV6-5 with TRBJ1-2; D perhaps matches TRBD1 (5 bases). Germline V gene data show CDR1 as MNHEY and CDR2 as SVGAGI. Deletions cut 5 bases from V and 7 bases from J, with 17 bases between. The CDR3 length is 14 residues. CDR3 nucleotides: TGTGCCAGCAGTAGGATCAACAGGAGCTCTGGCTACACCTTC. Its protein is CASSRINRSSGYTF.